Below, 10 T cell receptor beta chains from the same sample are listed, as sequenced in a study of beta chain features in type 1 diabetes. As every portion of the isolated RNA was reverse transcribed, the sequencing read expressed TCRB transcripts. The table came from immunoSEQ multiplex PCR; TCRdb's copy has only in-frame clones and leaves some out. The profile shows a few hundred thousand clones, about 12% of them singletons. What these receptors recognize is not known. Findings and limits, study-wide: Shorter TCRB CDR3s, moderately but significantly so, marked every one of the four CD4+ subsets in Type 1 diabetes patients.

Sample: naive CD4+ T cells from blood. Every receptor here comes from a young woman with type 1 diabetes.

The rearrangement links TRBV6-6 to TRBJ2-3; tentative D call: TRBD1 (6 bases). Germline V gene data show CDR1 as MNHNY and CDR2 as SVGAGI (reference sequence). This CDR3 is 14 amino acids long. Trimming removed 5 bases at V and 3 bases at J, with 12 bases between. This chain's CDR3 is CASSGRTATDTQYF. CDR3 in DNA: TGTGCCAGCAGTGGGCGGACAGCAACAGATACGCAGTATTTT.

This clone was detected only a few times. The chain combines TRBV7-3 with TRBJ2-7; 8 bases are shared with TRBD2. The trim removed 5 bases at V and 5 bases at J, leaving 5 bases unmatched. The V gene's germline CDR1 is SGHTA and CDR2 FQGTGA. The CDR3 is made up of 13 amino acids. The CDR3, as DNA: TGTGCCAGCAGCAGGGCGGGAGGAGACGAGCAGTACTTC. Protein: CASSRAGGDEQYF.

This clone was picked up a small number of times. The V gene is TRBV29-1, the J gene TRBJ2-5; D perhaps matches TRBD1 (5 bases). The ends were cut back, 2 bases at V and 5 bases at J, with 15 bases in the middle. CDR1 SQVTM and CDR2 ANQGSEA come from the germline V gene. The CDR3 consists of 14 residues. The CDR3, as DNA: TGCAGCGTTGAAATACAGGCCCCGGGTGAGACCCAGTACTTC. Amino acid sequence: CSVEIQAPGETQYF.

This chain joins TRBV7-2 and TRBJ1-4, with D hard to call. Germline V gene data show CDR1 as SGHTA and CDR2 as FQGNSA. The CDR3 extends over 15 amino acids. V lost 0 bases, J lost 5 bases, and 10 bases lay in between. The CDR3 nucleotides read TGTGCCAGCAGCTTAGCTCTACAGCTGAATGAAAAACTGTTTTTT. It yields the protein CASSLALQLNEKLFF. The full variable domain, its missing parts supplied by reference TRBV7-2 and TRBJ1-4, is GAGVSQSPSNKVTEKGKDVELRCDPISGHTALYWYRQSLGQGLEFLIYFQGNSAPDKSGLPSDRFSAERTGGSVSTLTIQRTQQEDSAVYLCASSLALQLNEKLFFGSGTQLSVL.

The chain carries TRBV28 and TRBJ2-2; no firm D call. V lost 4 bases, J lost 6 bases, and 6 bases lay in between. Germline lookup yields CDR1 MDHEN and CDR2 SYDVKM. This CDR3 contains 12 residues. CDR3 in DNA: TGTGCCAGCAGTTCGTCCTCCGGGGAGCTGTTTTTT. It is translated as CASSSSSGELFF.

On this clone: The same CDR3 can be traced to other DNA sequences in this sample. The rearrangement links TRBV5-1 to TRBJ2-1, with 12 bases that match TRBD2. J lost 3 bases, V lost 3 bases, and 1 base had no gene match. Germline assignment: CDR1 SGHRS and CDR2 YFSETQ. The CDR3 extends over 15 amino acids. CDR3 protein: CASSSTSGGYNEQFF. For the CDR3, the DNA is TGCGCCAGCAGCTCGACTAGCGGGGGCTACAATGAGCAGTTCTTC.

The chain is built from TRBV30 and TRBJ1-1, with D unresolved. Germline CDR1 and CDR2: GTSNPN and SVGIG (reference sequence). The germline V and J ends were trimmed by 2 bases and 1 base, with 8 bases remaining between them. The CDR3 consists of 13 residues. The CDR3 coding sequence is TGTGCCTGGAGTCCCCAGGCGAACACTGAAGCTTTCTTT. Translated, it gives CAWSPQANTEAFF.

This clone was detected only a few times. This chain uses TRBV27 with TRBJ2-1, with a possible D match to TRBD1 (5 bases). The germline CDR1 and CDR2 sequences are MNHEY and SMNVEV (reference sequence). V was cut by 7 bases and J by 6 bases, with 25 bases left in between. CDR3 length equals 17 residues. Here the CDR3 reads CASTIKGQARSGNEQFF. CDR3 in DNA: TGTGCCAGCACCATCAAGGGGCAGGCCCGCTCGGGCAATGAGCAGTTCTTC.

This clone has more than one count but fewer than ten. The chain couples TRBV9 to TRBJ1-1, with D maybe TRBD1 (6 bases). There are 13 residues in the CDR3. CDR1 and CDR2 (germline): SGDLS, YYNGEE. The V end lost 1 base, the J end lost 5 bases, and 9 bases lay between the germline ends. CDR3: CASSVTGRTEAFF. CDR3 DNA sequence: TGTGCCAGCAGCGTAACAGGGAGAACTGAAGCTTTCTTT.

This clone was counted a few times. This chain uses TRBV12-5 with TRBJ2-1; TRBD2 is a possible D gene (5 bases). With 6 bases removed from V and 8 bases from J, the gap between germline ends came to 11 bases. Germline V CDR1 and CDR2: LGHNT, FRNRAP. This CDR3 spans 12 amino acids. CDR3 sequence reads: CASGRLFHEQFF. As DNA, the CDR3 is TGTGCTAGTGGACGACTATTCCATGAGCAGTTCTTC.